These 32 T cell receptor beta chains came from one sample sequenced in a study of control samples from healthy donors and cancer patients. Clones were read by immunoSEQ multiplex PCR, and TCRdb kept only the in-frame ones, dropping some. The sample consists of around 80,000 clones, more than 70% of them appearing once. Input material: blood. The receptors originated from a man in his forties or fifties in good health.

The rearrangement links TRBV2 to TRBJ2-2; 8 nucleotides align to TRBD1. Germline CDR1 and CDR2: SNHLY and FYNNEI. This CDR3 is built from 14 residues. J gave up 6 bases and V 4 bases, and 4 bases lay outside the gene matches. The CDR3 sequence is CASSVGRGPGELFF. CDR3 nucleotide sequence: TGTGCCAGCAGTGTTGGCAGGGGGCCCGGGGAGCTGTTTTTT.

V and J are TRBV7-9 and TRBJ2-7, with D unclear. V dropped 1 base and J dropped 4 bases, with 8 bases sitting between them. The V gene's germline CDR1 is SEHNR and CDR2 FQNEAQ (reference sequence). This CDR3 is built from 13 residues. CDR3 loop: CASSLVWLYEQYV. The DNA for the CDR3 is TGTGCCAGCAGCTTAGTATGGCTTTACGAGCAGTACGTC.

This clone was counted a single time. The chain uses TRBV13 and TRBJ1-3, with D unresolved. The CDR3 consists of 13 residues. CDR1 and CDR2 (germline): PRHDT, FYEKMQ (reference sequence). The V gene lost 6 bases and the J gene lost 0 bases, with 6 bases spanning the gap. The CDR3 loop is CASRHSSGNTIYF. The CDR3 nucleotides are TGTGCCAGCAGGCATAGCTCTGGAAACACCATATATTTT.

CDR3 bases: TGCGCCAGCAGCCAAGATGCGTTAGTGGGGTATGGCTACACCTTC. Translating it yields CASSQDALVGYGYTF. The chain couples TRBV4-3 to TRBJ1-2; D is uncertain. Trimming pared 0 bases from V and 5 bases from J, leaving 13 bases between. The CDR3 has 15 residues. Germline-derived CDR1 and CDR2 are LGHNA and YSLEER.

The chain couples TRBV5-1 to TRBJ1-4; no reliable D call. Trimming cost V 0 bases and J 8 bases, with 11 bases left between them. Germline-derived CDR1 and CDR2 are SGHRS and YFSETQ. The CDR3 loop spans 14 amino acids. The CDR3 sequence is CASSLVGNGEKLFF. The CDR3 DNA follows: TGCGCCAGCAGCTTGGTGGGGAATGGGGAAAAACTGTTTTTT.

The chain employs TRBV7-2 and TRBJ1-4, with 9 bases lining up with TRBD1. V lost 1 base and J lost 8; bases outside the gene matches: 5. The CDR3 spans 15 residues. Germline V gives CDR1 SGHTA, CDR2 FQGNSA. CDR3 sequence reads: CASSLGTGEMEKLFF. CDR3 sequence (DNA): TGTGCCAGCAGCTTAGGGACAGGGGAAATGGAAAAACTGTTTTTT.

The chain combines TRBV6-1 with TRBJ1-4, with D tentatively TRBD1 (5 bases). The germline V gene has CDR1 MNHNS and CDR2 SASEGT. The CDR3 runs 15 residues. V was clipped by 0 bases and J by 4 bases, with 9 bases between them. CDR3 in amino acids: CASSEAGLYNEKLFF. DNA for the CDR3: TGTGCCAGCAGTGAAGCGGGGCTCTATAATGAAAAACTGTTTTTT.

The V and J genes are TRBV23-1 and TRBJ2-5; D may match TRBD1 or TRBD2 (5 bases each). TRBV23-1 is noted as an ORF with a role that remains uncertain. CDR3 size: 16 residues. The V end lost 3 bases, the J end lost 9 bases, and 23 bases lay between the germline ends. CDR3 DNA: TGCGCCAGCAGTCATAGAATGGTAGTGGGGCGGCGGGCCCAGTACTTC. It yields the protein CASSHRMVVGRRAQYF.

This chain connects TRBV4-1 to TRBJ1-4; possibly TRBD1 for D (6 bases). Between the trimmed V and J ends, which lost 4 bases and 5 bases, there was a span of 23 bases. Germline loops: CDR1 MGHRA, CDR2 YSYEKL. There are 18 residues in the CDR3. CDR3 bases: TGCGCCAGCAGCCCATCCCCCGGGGGCGACGATTTGAATGAAAAACTGTTTTTT. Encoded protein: CASSPSPGGDDLNEKLFF.

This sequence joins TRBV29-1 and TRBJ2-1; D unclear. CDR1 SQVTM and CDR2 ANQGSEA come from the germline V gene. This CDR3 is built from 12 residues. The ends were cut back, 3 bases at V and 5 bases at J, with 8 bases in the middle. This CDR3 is CSVDKAHNEQFF. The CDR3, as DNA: TGCAGCGTTGACAAGGCCCACAATGAGCAGTTCTTC.

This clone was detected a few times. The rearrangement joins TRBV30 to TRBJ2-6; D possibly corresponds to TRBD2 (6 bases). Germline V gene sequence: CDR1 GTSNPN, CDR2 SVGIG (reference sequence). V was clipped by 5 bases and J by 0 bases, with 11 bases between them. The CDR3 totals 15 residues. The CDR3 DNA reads TGTGCCTGGGGGGGACTTCTCTCTGGGGCCAACGTCCTGACTTTC. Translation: CAWGGLLSGANVLTF.

This CDR3 reads CASSPGGSNTEAFF. The CDR3 DNA follows: TGTGCCAGCAGTCCCGGCGGCTCGAACACTGAAGCTTTCTTT. The rearrangement joins TRBV5-4 to TRBJ1-1; D unresolved. Per germline, CDR1 SGHNT and CDR2 YYREEE (reference sequence). The CDR3 totals 14 residues. The V end was cut by 5 bases, the J end by 1 base, with 12 bases between.

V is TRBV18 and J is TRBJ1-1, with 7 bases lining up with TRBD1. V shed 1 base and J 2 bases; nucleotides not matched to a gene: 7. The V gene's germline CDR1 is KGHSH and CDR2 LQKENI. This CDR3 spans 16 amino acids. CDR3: CASSPRRGLGNTEAFF. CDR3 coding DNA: TGTGCCAGCTCACCACGAAGGGGGCTAGGAAACACTGAAGCTTTCTTT.

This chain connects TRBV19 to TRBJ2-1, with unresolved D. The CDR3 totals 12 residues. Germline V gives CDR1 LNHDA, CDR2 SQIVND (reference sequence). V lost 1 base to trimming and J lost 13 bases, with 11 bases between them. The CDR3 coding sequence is TGTGCCAGTAGTATAGGGCAGGTAGGCCAGTTCTTC. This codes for CASSIGQVGQFF.

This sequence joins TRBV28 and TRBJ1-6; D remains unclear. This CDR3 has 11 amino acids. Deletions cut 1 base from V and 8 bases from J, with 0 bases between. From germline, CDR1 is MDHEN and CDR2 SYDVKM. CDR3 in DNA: TGTGCCAGCAGTTTATATTCACCCCTCCACTTT. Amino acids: CASSLYSPLHF.

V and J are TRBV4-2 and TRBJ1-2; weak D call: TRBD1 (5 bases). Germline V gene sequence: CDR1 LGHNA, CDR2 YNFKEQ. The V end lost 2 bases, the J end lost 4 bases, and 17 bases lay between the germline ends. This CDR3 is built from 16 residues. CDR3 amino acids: CASSQPPGGSSYGYTF. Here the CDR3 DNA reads TGTGCCAGCAGCCAACCCCCTGGGGGAAGTAGCTATGGCTACACCTTC.

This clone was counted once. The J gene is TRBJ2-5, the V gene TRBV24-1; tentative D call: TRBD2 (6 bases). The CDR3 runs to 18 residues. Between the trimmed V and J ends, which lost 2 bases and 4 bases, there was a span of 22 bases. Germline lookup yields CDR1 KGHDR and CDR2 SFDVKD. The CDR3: CATSDWARGGGTRETQYF. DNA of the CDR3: TGTGCCACCAGTGATTGGGCCCGGGGAGGCGGCACTAGAGAGACCCAGTACTTC.

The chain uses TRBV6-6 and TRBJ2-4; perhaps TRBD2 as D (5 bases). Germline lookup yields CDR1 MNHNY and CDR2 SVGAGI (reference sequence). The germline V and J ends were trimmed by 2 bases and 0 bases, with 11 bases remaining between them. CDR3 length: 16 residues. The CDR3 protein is CASSYTRPLAKNIQYF. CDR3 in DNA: TGTGCCAGCAGTTACACTAGACCCTTAGCCAAAAACATTCAGTACTTC.

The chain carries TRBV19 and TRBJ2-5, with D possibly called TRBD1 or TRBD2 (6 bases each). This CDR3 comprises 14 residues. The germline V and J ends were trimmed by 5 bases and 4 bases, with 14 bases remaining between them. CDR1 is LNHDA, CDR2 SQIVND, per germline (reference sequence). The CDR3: CASSPRGGSETQYF. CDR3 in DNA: TGTGCCAGTAGTCCCCGAGGGGGGTCAGAGACCCAGTACTTC. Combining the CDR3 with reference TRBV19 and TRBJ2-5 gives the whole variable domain DGGITQSPKYLFRKEGQNVTLSCEQNLNHDAMYWYRQDPGQGLRLIYYSQIVNDFQKGDIAEGYSVSREKKESFPLTVTSAQKNPTAFYLCASSPRGGSETQYFGPGTRLLVL.

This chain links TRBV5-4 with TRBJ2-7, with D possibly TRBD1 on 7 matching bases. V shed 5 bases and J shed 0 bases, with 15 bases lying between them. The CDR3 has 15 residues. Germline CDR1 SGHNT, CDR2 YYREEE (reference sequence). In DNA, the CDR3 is TGTGCCAGCAGGGGAGGACAGGCCCCCTCCTACGAGCAGTACTTC. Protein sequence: CASRGGQAPSYEQYF.

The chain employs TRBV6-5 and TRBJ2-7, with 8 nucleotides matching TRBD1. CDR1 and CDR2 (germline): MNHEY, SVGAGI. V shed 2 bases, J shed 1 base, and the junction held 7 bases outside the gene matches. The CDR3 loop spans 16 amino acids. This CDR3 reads CASSYVQGAGSYEQYF. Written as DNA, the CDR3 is TGTGCCAGCAGTTACGTTCAGGGGGCGGGGTCCTACGAGCAGTACTTC.

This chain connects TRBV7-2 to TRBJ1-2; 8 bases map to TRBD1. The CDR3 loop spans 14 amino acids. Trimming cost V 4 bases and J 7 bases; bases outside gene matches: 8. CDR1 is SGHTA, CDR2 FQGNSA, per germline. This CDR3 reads CASSSQQGDGGYTF. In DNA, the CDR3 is TGTGCCAGCAGCTCCCAACAGGGGGATGGTGGCTACACCTTC.

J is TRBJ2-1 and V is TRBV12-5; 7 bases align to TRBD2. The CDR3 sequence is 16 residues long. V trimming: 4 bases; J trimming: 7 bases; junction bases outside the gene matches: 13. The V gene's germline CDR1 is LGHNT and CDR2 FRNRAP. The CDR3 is CASGSSLADVRNEQFF. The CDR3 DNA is TGTGCTAGTGGTTCCTCCCTAGCGGATGTCAGAAATGAGCAGTTCTTC.

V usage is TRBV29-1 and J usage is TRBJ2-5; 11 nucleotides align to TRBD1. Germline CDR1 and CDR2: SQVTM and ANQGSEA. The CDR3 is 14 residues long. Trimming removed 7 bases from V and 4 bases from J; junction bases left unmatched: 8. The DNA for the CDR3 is TGCAGCGGCTCTCCGGGACAGGGGGGAGAGACCCAGTACTTC. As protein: CSGSPGQGGETQYF. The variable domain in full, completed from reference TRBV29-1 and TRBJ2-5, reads SAVISQKPSRDICQRGTSLTIQCQVDSQVTMMFWYRQQPGQSLTLIATANQGSEATYESGFVIDKFPISRPNLTFSTLTVSNMSPEDSSIYLCSGSPGQGGETQYFGPGTRLLVL.

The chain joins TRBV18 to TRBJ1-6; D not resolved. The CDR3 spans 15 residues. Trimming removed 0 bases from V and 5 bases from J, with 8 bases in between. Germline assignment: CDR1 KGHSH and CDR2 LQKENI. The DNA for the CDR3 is TGTGCCAGCTCACCACCAACCAGAGATAATTCACCCCTCCACTTT. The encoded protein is CASSPPTRDNSPLHF. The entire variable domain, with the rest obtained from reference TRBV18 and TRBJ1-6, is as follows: NAGVMQNPRHLVRRRGQEARLRCSPMKGHSHVYWYRQLPEEGLKFMVYLQKENIIDESGMPKERFSAEFPKEGPSILRIQQVVRGDSAAYFCASSPPTRDNSPLHFGNGTRLTVT.

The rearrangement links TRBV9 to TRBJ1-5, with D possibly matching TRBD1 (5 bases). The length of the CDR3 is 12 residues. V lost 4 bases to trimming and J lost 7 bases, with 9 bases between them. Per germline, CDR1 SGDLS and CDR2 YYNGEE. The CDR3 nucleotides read TGTGCCAGCAGCCCCAGGGACCAGCCCCAGCATTTT. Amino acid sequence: CASSPRDQPQHF. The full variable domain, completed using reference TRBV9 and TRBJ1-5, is DSGVTQTPKHLITATGQRVTLRCSPRSGDLSVYWYQQSLDQGLQFLIQYYNGEERAKGNILERFSAQQFPDLHSELNLSSLELGDSALYFCASSPRDQPQHFGDGTRLSIL.

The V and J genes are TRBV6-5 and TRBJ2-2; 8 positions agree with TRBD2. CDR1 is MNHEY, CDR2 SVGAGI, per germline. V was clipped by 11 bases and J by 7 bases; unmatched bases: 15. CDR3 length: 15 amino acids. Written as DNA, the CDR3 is TGTGCCGCGGGAGGCGGACAAGGGAAAATCGGGGAGCTGTTTTTT. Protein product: CAAGGGQGKIGELFF.

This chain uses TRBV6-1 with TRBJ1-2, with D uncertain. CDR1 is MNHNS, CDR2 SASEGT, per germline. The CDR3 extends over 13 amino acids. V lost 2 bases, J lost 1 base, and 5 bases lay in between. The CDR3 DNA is TGTGCCAGCAGTGAATACAATAACTATGGCTACACCTTC. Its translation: CASSEYNNYGYTF.

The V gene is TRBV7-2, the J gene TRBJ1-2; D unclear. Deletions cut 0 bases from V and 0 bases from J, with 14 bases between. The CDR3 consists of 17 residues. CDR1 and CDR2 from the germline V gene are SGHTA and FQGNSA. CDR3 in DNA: TGTGCCAGCAGCTTAGCGACATCTAGAAGGCCTAACTATGGCTACACCTTC. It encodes CASSLATSRRPNYGYTF.

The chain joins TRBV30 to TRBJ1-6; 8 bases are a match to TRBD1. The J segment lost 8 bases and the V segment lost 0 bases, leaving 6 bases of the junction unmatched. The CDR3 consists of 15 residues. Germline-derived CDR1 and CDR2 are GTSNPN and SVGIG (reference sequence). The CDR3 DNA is TGTGCCTGGAGTGTCCTAGGACAGGGTGATTCACCCCTCCACTTT. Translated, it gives CAWSVLGQGDSPLHF. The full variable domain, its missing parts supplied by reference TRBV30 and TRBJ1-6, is SQTIHQWPATLVQPVGSPLSLECTVEGTSNPNLYWYRQAAGRGLQLLFYSVGIGQISSEVPQNLSASRPQDRQFILSSKKLLLSDSGFYLCAWSVLGQGDSPLHFGNGTRLTVT.

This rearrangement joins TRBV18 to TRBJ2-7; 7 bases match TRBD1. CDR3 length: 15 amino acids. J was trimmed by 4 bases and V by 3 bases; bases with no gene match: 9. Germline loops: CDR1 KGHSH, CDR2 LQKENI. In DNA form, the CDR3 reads TGTGCCAGCTCACCTTGGTCAGGGGGAAGGTACGAGCAGTACTTC. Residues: CASSPWSGGRYEQYF.

The CDR3 DNA reads as TGTGCCAGCAGTAGCAACCAGGGGGCGCGCAACGAGCAGTACTTC. Residues: CASSSNQGARNEQYF. This chain links TRBV25-1 with TRBJ2-7; 8 nucleotides match TRBD1. The CDR3 is made up of 15 amino acids. Germline trimming cut 5 bases from V and 5 bases from J; bases unmatched to any gene: 11. Germline V gene data show CDR1 as MGHDK and CDR2 as SYGVNS.